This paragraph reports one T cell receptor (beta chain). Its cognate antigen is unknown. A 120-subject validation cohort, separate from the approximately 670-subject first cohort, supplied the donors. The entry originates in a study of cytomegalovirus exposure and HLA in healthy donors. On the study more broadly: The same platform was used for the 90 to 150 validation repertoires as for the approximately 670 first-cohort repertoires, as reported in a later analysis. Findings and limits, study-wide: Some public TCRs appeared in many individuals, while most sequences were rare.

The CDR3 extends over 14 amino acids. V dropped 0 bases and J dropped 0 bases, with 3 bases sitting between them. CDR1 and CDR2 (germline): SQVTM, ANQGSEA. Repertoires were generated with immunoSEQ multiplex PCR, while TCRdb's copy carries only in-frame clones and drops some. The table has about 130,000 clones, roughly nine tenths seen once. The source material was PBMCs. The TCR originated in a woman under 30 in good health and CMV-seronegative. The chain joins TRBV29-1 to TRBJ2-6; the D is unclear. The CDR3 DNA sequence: TGCAGCGTTGAAGACAGCTCTGGGGCCAACGTCCTGACTTTC. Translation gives CSVEDSSGANVLTF.